This TCR beta chain is from a study of T cell responses to AZD1222 COVID-19 vaccine. Assay used: immunoSEQ multiplex PCR; TCRdb lists only in-frame clones, some missing. The repertoire holds some 100,000 clones, 85% to 90% seen once, with under 1.5% in the top ten. This clone was detected a few times. Its antigen is as yet unknown. Regarding the study as a whole: Donor demographics were predominantly white British with a female majority; clonal diversity may be underestimated. Repertoires were sampled only after the peak T cell response.

The TCR was taken from an adult in good health. The sample was peripheral blood, taken on day 0 of AZD1222 vaccination.

The CDR3: CASSQDPYVNYGYTF. The CDR3 DNA sequence: TGCGCCAGCAGCCAAGACCCCTACGTTAACTATGGCTACACCTTC. The rearrangement uses TRBV4-3 and TRBJ1-2; D unclear. Germline-derived CDR1 and CDR2 are LGHNA and YSLEER. The CDR3 runs to 15 residues. V was trimmed by 0 bases and J by 1 base, leaving 9 bases between them.